This T cell receptor beta chain was sequenced in a study of shared clonotypes between healthy human individuals. Sequenced by immunoSEQ multiplex PCR; TCRdb stores in-frame clones only, minus some. The sample lists about 960,000 clones, roughly 72% occurring once. Sequencing used memory CD4+ T cells sorted from blood. Subset in this sample: CD45RA-negative fraction. This TCR was recovered from a man younger than 30 in good health.

The DNA of the CDR3 is TGTGCCAGCAGGAGAGGCGGGAGGTCCGGGGAGCTGTTTTTT. Protein: CASRRGGRSGELFF. The V gene is TRBV6-5, the J gene TRBJ2-2; 8 bases are shared with TRBD2. CDR1 is MNHEY, CDR2 SVGAGI, per germline. The CDR3 loop spans 14 amino acids. Unmatched junction bases numbered 6, after V lost 6 bases and J lost 6 bases.